Presented here are 12 T cell receptor beta chains from one specimen sequenced in a study of cytomegalovirus exposure and HLA in healthy donors. PCR used 60 Vbeta primers and 13 Jbeta primers. The protocol was immunoSEQ multiplex PCR, while the TCRdb copy is restricted to in-frame clones and leaves out a portion. The listing records around 39,000 clones. The material sequenced was PBMCs. The receptors here all came from a male donor in good health and CMV-seronegative.

This sequence joins TRBV5-4 and TRBJ2-5, with TRBD2 identical over 9 bases. With V trimmed by 9 bases and J by 5 bases, 11 bases remained unmatched. The V gene's germline CDR1 is SGHNT and CDR2 YYREEE (reference sequence). There are 14 residues in the CDR3. As DNA, the CDR3 is TGTGCCACCCAGGAGGCGGGGGGGCTTGAGACCCAGTACTTC. It specifies CATQEAGGLETQYF.

As DNA, the CDR3 is TGTGCCAGCAGCCCCGGGACAGAAGCTAATGAAAAACTGTTTTTT. This gives the protein CASSPGTEANEKLFF. The V call is TRBV28, the J call TRBJ1-4, with 7 positions matching TRBD1. Trimming took 6 bases from V and 3 from J; bases not matched to a gene: 7. CDR3 length equals 15 residues. CDR1 is MDHEN and CDR2 is SYDVKM in the germline V gene.

This chain joins TRBV27 and TRBJ1-5; TRBD1 is a possible D gene (6 bases). Looked up from germline, CDR1 is MNHEY and CDR2 is SMNVEV (reference sequence). V was cut by 1 base and J by 1 base, with 11 bases left in between. The CDR3 length is 16 residues. The CDR3 region has the DNA TGTGCCAGCAGTTTATGGGCAGGGGCAAGCAATCAGCCCCAGCATTTT. Translated: CASSLWAGASNQPQHF.

This chain links TRBV5-1 with TRBJ2-7, with 11 bases fitting TRBD2. The CDR3 runs 14 residues. The J segment lost 4 bases and the V segment lost 4 bases, leaving 4 bases of the junction unmatched. Germline V lookup: CDR1 SGHRS, CDR2 YFSETQ. Here the CDR3 reads CASSGGLAVYEQYF. The CDR3 DNA sequence: TGCGCCAGCAGCGGGGGACTAGCGGTGTACGAGCAGTACTTC.

The chain is built from TRBV5-5 and TRBJ1-3; maybe TRBD1 (6 bases). Germline V lookup: CDR1 SGHKS, CDR2 YYEKEE (reference sequence). Trimming shortened V by 4 bases and J by 1 base, and 24 bases separated the two germline ends. The CDR3 loop spans 19 amino acids. CDR3 amino acids: CASSPRVWGRGNSGNTIYF. Written as DNA, the CDR3 is TGTGCCAGCAGCCCTCGGGTGTGGGGGCGAGGTAATTCTGGAAACACCATATATTTT.

The chain has TRBV7-2 and TRBJ1-2, with a weak D call TRBD1 (5 bases). The CDR3 has 15 residues. Germline CDR1 is SGHTA and CDR2 is FQGNSA. V shed 1 base and J shed 7 bases, with 16 bases lying between them. CDR3 DNA sequence: TGTGCCAGCAGCTTAGGGGACTCAGGATTAGGTGGCTACACCTTC. Its protein is CASSLGDSGLGGYTF. Based on the CDR3 plus reference TRBV7-2 and TRBJ1-2, the full variable domain is GAGVSQSPSNKVTEKGKDVELRCDPISGHTALYWYRQSLGQGLEFLIYFQGNSAPDKSGLPSDRFSAERTGGSVSTLTIQRTQQEDSAVYLCASSLGDSGLGGYTFGSGTRLTVV.

The V gene is TRBV2, the J gene TRBJ1-2; no definite D call. V lost 8 bases and J 4 bases, leaving 8 bases between the germline ends. Germline CDR1 and CDR2: SNHLY and FYNNEI. CDR3 length: 11 residues. For the CDR3, the DNA is TGTGCCAGCTTAGCCGGCTATGGCTACACCTTC. Protein product: CASLAGYGYTF.

This chain links TRBV30 with TRBJ1-3; 10 bases line up with TRBD1. The CDR3 extends over 17 amino acids. Trimming took 1 base from V and 2 from J; bases not matched to a gene: 8. From germline, CDR1 is GTSNPN and CDR2 SVGIG (reference sequence). CDR3 bases: TGTGCCTGGAGTGGACGGGACAGGGGATCAACTGGAAACACCATATATTTT. It translates to CAWSGRDRGSTGNTIYF.

V usage is TRBV27 and J usage is TRBJ2-7; possibly TRBD1 for D (6 bases). The CDR3 is 15 amino acids. Germline CDR1 is MNHEY and CDR2 is SMNVEV (reference sequence). Trimming shortened V by 0 bases and J by 3 bases, and 12 bases separated the two germline ends. The CDR3 bases are TGTGCCAGCAGTTTATCTGTTAGGGGGAGCTACGAGCAGTACTTC. Translating gives CASSLSVRGSYEQYF.

This chain joins TRBV7-9 and TRBJ2-5, with a possible D match to TRBD1 (5 bases). The V end lost 5 bases, the J end lost 9 bases, and 10 bases lay between the germline ends. This CDR3 comprises 11 residues. Germline V gene sequence: CDR1 SEHNR, CDR2 FQNEAQ (reference sequence). CDR3 nucleotides: TGTGCCAGCAGCCAAGAAGGGGCCCAGTACTTC. Translation gives CASSQEGAQYF.

J is TRBJ2-1 and V is TRBV18, with D unresolved. The germline V gene has CDR1 KGHSH and CDR2 LQKENI. Deletions cut 3 bases from V and 5 bases from J, with 8 bases between. This CDR3 contains 13 residues. The CDR3 spells CASSPSQDNEQFF. DNA for the CDR3: TGTGCCAGCTCACCGAGCCAGGACAATGAGCAGTTCTTC.

This chain links TRBV5-6 with TRBJ2-2; 7 positions match TRBD1. V lost 5 bases and J lost 7; bases outside the gene matches: 2. The CDR3 has 12 residues. Germline CDR1 and CDR2: SGHDT and YYEEEE. The CDR3 loop is CASRPGGGELFF. The CDR3 DNA follows: TGTGCCAGCAGGCCAGGGGGCGGGGAGCTGTTTTTT.